Sequencing of this T cell receptor beta chain was carried out in a study of blood T cell repertoires in COVID-19 (dated by TCRdb to 2020 to 2021). General notes on the study: Samples from collaborators originated in the United States, Italy and Spain and spanned both the acute and convalescent phases of COVID-19. Subjects who had been exposed to COVID-19, were actively infected with it, or had recovered from it provided the deeply sampled blood TCRbeta repertoires that made up the dataset. The prospective study material was composed of cDNA or gDNA derived from T cells, B-cell-depleted T cells, or PBMCs. Where available, HLA class I and class II types were taken from metadata supplied by the sample provider and were not determined by assay-based typing. The samples were drawn from two sources: the first 160 participants of the ongoing ImmuneRACE study, and about 1,300 subjects contributed by 6 global collaborators. The sample metadata nearly always contained a de-identified subject ID, COVID-19 status, age in years and sex. The repertoires were made available in a free public database intended to serve as a resource for research on the immune response to SARS-CoV-2. The paper's findings and limits, for the study overall: The amount of clinical and demographic metadata varied by source and participant and was provided uncurated.

A remark on this clone: Its antigen remains undetermined. Base qualities are not provided; no much larger clone lies one nucleotide away.

Participants in the prospective study were aged roughly 18 to 100 years, lived in more than 20 United States geographic areas, and enrolled through a virtual design. Cohort assignment in the prospective study relied on participant-reported clinical history from a screening survey and a study questionnaire. Exposed participants were defined as having been in contact with someone with a PCR-confirmed or clinician-diagnosed COVID-19 case within 2 weeks of study entry. In the prospective study, mobile phlebotomists collected whole blood, serum and a nasopharyngeal or oropharyngeal swab from each participant. Prospective study participants could optionally give additional blood draws and questionnaires over an approximately two-month period. Prospective study blood samples were shipped either frozen or at room temperature before DNA extraction. The immunoSEQ Assay, a bias-controlled multiplex PCR, was used to amplify TCRbeta CDR3 regions from genomic DNA. The source study handled its data this way. The number of nucleated cells in each sample was estimated from the amplification of reference gene primers within the assay. To quantify the absolute abundance of each unique TCRbeta CDR3 rearrangement, sequence reads were collapsed and filtered. For each sample, productive Simpson clonality was calculated by taking the square root of Simpson's diversity index across productive rearrangements. TCRdb stores this immuneACCESS table with in-frame sequences only. Part of the clones is absent; in the studies checked, under half of the shortfall reflects unresolved V genes, and no reason is known for the rest. The V and J calls and clone size were taken over from that table, and D and trimming were inferred from the DNA. This sample holds about 190,000 clones; less than 90% were observed only once. The ten largest clones capture around 3.1% of the sample.

The germline V end is reduced by 2 bases and the J end by 1 base; junction bases left unmatched: 0. The CDR3 contains 14 residues, cysteine and phenylalanine counted. The CDR3 DNA has 42 bases and is translated from base 1. As encoded in the germline V gene, CDR1 is SGDLS while CDR2 is YYNGEE. The sequence is built from TRBV9 and TRBJ1-3; TRBD1 lines up with 7 middle nucleotides. Sequencing was performed on PBMCs or T cells enriched from blood (not recorded which). This receptor was taken from a woman in her thirties who had been exposed to COVID-19. The sequenced DNA is TGTGCCAGCAGCGTGACAGGGTCTGGAAACACCATATATTTT. Its protein product is CASSVTGSGNTIYF.